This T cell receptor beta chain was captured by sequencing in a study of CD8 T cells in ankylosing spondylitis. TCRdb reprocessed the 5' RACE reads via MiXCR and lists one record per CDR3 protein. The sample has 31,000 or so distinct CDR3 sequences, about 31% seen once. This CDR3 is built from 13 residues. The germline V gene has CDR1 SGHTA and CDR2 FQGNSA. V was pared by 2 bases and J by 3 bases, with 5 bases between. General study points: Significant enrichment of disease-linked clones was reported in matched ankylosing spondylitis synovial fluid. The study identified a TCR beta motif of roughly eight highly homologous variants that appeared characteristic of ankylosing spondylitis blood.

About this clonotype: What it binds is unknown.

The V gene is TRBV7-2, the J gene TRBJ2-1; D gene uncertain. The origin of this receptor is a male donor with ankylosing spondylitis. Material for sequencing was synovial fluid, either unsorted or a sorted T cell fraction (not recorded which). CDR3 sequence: CASSLYLYNEQFF. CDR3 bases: TGTGCCAGCAGCTTATACCTCTACAATGAGCAGTTCTTC. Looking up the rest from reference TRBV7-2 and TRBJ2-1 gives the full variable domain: GAGVSQSPSNKVTEKGKDVELRCDPISGHTALYWYRQSLGQGLEFLIYFQGNSAPDKSGLPSDRFSAERTGGSVSTLTIQRTQQEDSAVYLCASSLYLYNEQFFGPGTRLTVL.